This record covers a single T cell receptor (beta chain). Its antigen is currently unknown. Some 9.7 x 10^4 TCR templates were assayed per sample. TCRdb's copy holds only in-frame clones and misses some; the assay was immunoSEQ multiplex PCR. The sample lists about 100,000 clones; 75% to 95% were seen once. The entry originates in a study of siplizumab effects on memory and regulatory T cells. Whole-study findings and limits: Sequences below about 10^-5 frequency were poorly captured. As a result, only a minor fraction of alloreactive clones mapped to unstimulated subsets.

Germline CDR1 reads MDHEN; CDR2 reads SYDVKM. V lost 2 bases and J 6 bases, leaving 16 bases between the germline ends. The CDR3 has 15 amino acids. The origin of this receptor is a human donor in good health. Some clones in this sample may be carry-over from other donors' samples. The chain combines TRBV28 with TRBJ1-2; possibly TRBD1 for D (6 bases). Input material: CD4+ T cells sorted from blood. The CDR3 sequence is CASSLIGRGRDGYTF. CDR3 nucleotide sequence: TGTGCCAGCAGTTTAATCGGCAGGGGAAGGGATGGCTACACCTTC.